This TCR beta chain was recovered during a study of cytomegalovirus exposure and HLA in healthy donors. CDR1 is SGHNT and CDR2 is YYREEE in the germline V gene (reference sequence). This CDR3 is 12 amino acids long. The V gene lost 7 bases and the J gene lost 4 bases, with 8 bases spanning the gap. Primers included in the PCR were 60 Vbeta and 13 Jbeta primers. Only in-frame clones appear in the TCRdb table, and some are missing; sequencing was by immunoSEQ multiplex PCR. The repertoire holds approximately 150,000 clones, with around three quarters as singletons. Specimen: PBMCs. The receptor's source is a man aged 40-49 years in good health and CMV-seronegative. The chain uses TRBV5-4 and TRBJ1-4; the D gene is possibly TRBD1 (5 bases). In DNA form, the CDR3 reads TGTGCCAGCGGAGACAGTAATGAAAAACTGTTTTTT. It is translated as CASGDSNEKLFF.